What follows is one TCR beta chain and its context. The antigen is undetermined. The entry originates in a study of cytomegalovirus exposure and HLA in healthy donors. Study-wide results and caveats: Whilst most TCR sequences proved rare, a subset of public TCRs occurred across many donors. Some V segments, TRBV6-2 and TRBV6-3 among them, were indistinguishable and were therefore excluded. The study labeled fewer than 200 TCR beta chains cytomegalovirus-associated.

The CDR3 consists of 15 residues. The ends were cut back, 1 base at V and 3 bases at J, with 13 bases in the middle. Germline assignment: CDR1 LGHNA and CDR2 YNFKEQ. The PCR contained 60 Vbeta and 13 Jbeta primers. The repertoire was sequenced with immunoSEQ multiplex PCR; TCRdb's copy has only in-frame clones and lacks some. The sample holds tens of thousands of clones, roughly two thirds seen once. The clonotype comes from a man aged 30-40 years in good health and CMV-seronegative. The V and J genes are TRBV4-2 and TRBJ2-7; D might be TRBD2 (7 bases). The sample was PBMCs. CDR3 amino acids: CASSQAVGGLYEQYF. CDR3 DNA: TGTGCCAGCAGCCAAGCGGTGGGGGGGCTCTACGAGCAGTACTTC.